This T cell receptor beta chain came from a study of blood T cell repertoires in COVID-19. Methods used by the authors: Amplification from reference gene primers served as the basis for estimated nucleated cell counts. TCRdb's table, derived via immunoSEQ multiplex PCR, lists solely in-frame clones and lacks some. V, J and clone size are taken as reported in that table, and D and trimming were inferred from the DNA itself. The data contain tens of thousands of clones, 79% of them singletons. Trimming left V 0 bases short and J 2 bases short, with 11 bases between. From germline, CDR1 is LNHDA and CDR2 SQIVND (reference sequence). The CDR3 sequence is 16 residues long.

The chain carries TRBV19 and TRBJ2-1; D possibly corresponds to TRBD2 (6 bases). This receptor was identified in a man between 65 and 85 years old with acute or convalescent COVID-19. The sequencing sample was made of peripheral blood. The CDR3 spells CASSIETGEAYNEQFF. CDR3 in DNA: TGTGCCAGTAGTATAGAGACGGGAGAGGCCTACAATGAGCAGTTCTTC. Full variable domain (rest looked up from reference TRBV19 and TRBJ2-1): DGGITQSPKYLFRKEGQNVTLSCEQNLNHDAMYWYRQDPGQGLRLIYYSQIVNDFQKGDIAEGYSVSREKKESFPLTVTSAQKNPTAFYLCASSIETGEAYNEQFFGPGTRLTVL.